The clone carrying this TCR beta chain was counted between two and nine times. Its cognate antigen is unknown. This sample was taken from a study of T-cell reconstitution after alpha-beta-depleted transplantation in children. Researchers prepared the TCRbeta library using unique molecular identifiers, the study reports. TCRdb processed the PCR reads anew with MiXCR; each CDR3 protein has one entry. Altogether 530,000 or so distinct CDR3 sequences are present, 27% being singletons, with the ten largest covering under 45%. The CDR3 extends over 14 amino acids. Between the trimmed V and J ends, which lost 0 bases and 8 bases, there was a span of 11 bases. Germline CDR1 SGHRS, CDR2 YFSETQ. Whole-study findings and limits: Surviving recipient cells, namely T cells and thymic progenitors, were the source of high day-60 TCRbeta diversity in some patients.

This clonotype originated in a boy under two years old with Wiskott-Aldrich syndrome, due to receive a stem cell transplant. Sequencing used PBMCs, obtained before TCRalphabeta/CD19-depleted stem cell transplant. The chain links TRBV5-1 to TRBJ1-4; no firm D call. The CDR3 region is CASSLDGSYEKLFF. The DNA for the CDR3 is TGCGCCAGCAGCTTGGATGGGTCCTACGAAAAACTGTTTTTT. Supplemented by reference TRBV5-1 and TRBJ1-4, the full variable domain reads KAGVTQTPRYLIKTRGQQVTLSCSPISGHRSVSWYQQTPGQGLQFLFEYFSETQRNKGNFPGRFSGRQFSNSRSEMNVSTLELGDSALYLCASSLDGSYEKLFFGSGTQLSVL.